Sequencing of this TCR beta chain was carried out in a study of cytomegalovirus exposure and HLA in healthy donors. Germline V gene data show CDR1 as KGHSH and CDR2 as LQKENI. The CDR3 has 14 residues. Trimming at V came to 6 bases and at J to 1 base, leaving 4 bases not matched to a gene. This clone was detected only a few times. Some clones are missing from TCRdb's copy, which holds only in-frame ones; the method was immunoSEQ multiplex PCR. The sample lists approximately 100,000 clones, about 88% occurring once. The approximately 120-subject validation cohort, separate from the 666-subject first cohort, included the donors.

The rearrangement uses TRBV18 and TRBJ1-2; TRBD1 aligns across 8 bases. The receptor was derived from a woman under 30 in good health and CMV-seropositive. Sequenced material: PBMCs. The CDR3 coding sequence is TGTGCCAGCTCCCGAGACAGGGGTAACTATGGCTACACCTTC. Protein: CASSRDRGNYGYTF.